This T cell receptor (beta chain) was sequenced for a study of identical twins. Findings and caveats of the study: Clonotypes of the beta chain that were abundant in cord blood carried fewer insertions (memory repertoires showed none).

In TCRdb, the 5' RACE reads were re-called with MiXCR into one record per CDR3 protein. The table shows 750,000 to 950,000 distinct CDR3 sequences, with 9% to 15% occurring only once. This clonotype has only a few counts. Its antigen is undetermined. The CDR3 covers 16 residues. Trimming removed 1 base from V and 5 bases from J, with 15 bases in between. The germline CDR1 and CDR2 sequences are SGDLS and YYNGEE. Another study also made use of these data, one on yellow fever vaccine responses in identical twins.

The TCR originated in a woman between 18 and 30 years old in good health. The chain couples TRBV9 to TRBJ1-4; weak D call: TRBD1 (6 bases). The sequencing input was PBMCs. In DNA form, the CDR3 reads TGTGCCAGCAGCGTAAGTGCTGGTCAGGGGAATGAAAAACTGTTTTTT. As protein: CASSVSAGQGNEKLFF.